These T cell receptor beta chains were read from a single sample in a study of blood T cell repertoires in COVID-19. TCRdb keeps only in-frame clones here, not all; method: immunoSEQ multiplex PCR. The table has tens of thousands of clones, approximately 88% seen once; the top ten hold 3% to 4%. The sequenced sample consisted of peripheral blood. The origin of the receptors is a woman aged 70 to 79 with acute or convalescent COVID-19. Both conserved end residues are part of each CDR3. A D gene is named only where the DNA matches it firmly. Clone size is shown for a subset of rows, as once, few, many or a class of expanded clone.

J | D | V | size | CDR3 | DNA
TRBJ1-1 | - | TRBV28 | - | CASTPPGGSEAFF | TGTGCCAGCACCCCGCCCGGGGGATCCGAAGCTTTCTTT
TRBJ1-5 | - | TRBV28 | few | CASSLATPWTGNQPQHF | TGTGCCAGCAGTTTGGCCACCCCATGGACAGGCAATCAGCCCCAGCATTTT
TRBJ2-1 | TRBD2 | TRBV12-5 | - | CASGLTAGTSGYNEQFF | TGTGCTAGTGGTTTGACCGCCGGGACTAGCGGCTACAATGAGCAGTTCTTC
TRBJ1-1 | - | TRBV12-3/TRBV12-4 | - | CASSLFRNTEAFF | TGTGCCAGCAGTTTATTCAGGAACACTGAAGCTTTCTTT
TRBJ1-5 | - | TRBV6-6 | - | CASRGQTGYSNQPQHF | TGTGCCAGCCGAGGACAGACCGGTTATAGCAATCAGCCCCAGCATTTT
TRBJ1-5 | TRBD1 | TRBV7-9 | - | CASSNRGDRESQPQHF | TGTGCCAGCAGCAATAGGGGGGACAGGGAGAGTCAGCCCCAGCATTTT
TRBJ1-1 | TRBD1 | TRBV2 | - | CASSRRQGDTEAFF | TGTGCCAGCAGTCGTCGACAGGGCGACACTGAAGCTTTCTTT
TRBJ2-1 | TRBD2 | TRBV4-1 | few | CASSQVGREGLNEQFF | TGCGCCAGCAGCCAAGTGGGGAGGGAGGGCCTCAATGAGCAGTTCTTC
TRBJ1-1 | TRBD1 | TRBV18 | - | CASSPIGQDYMNTEAFF | TGTGCCAGCTCACCAATAGGACAGGACTACATGAACACTGAAGCTTTCTTT
TRBJ1-2 | TRBD1 | TRBV18 | - | CASSDQQGDGYTF | TGTGCCAGCTCAGACCAACAGGGGGATGGCTACACCTTC
TRBJ2-1 | - | TRBV5-1 | - | CASSSAGTTQLNEQFF | TGCGCCAGCAGCTCCGCGGGGACGACCCAGTTAAATGAGCAGTTCTTC
TRBJ1-2 | - | TRBV6-6 | - | CASSRGPGQGVYGYTF | TGTGCCAGCAGTCGCGGTCCGGGTCAGGGTGTCTATGGCTACACCTTC
TRBJ1-1 | - | TRBV6-6 | - | CASSYSVNTEAFF | TGTGCCAGCAGTTACTCCGTGAACACTGAAGCTTTCTTT
TRBJ2-1 | TRBD1 | TRBV6-6 | - | CASRPRTGGNDEQFF | TGTGCCAGCAGACCGAGGACAGGGGGCAACGATGAGCAGTTCTTC
TRBJ1-2 | - | TRBV28 | once | CASSPILGPRGGYGYTF | TGTGCCAGCAGTCCTATATTGGGCCCCAGGGGCGGCTATGGCTACACCTTC
TRBJ2-7 | - | TRBV4-1 | - | CASSPGISHPGEQYF | TGCGCCAGCAGCCCAGGTATATCCCACCCGGGGGAGCAGTACTTC
TRBJ2-2 | TRBD2 | TRBV3-1/TRBV3-2 | - | CASSRGLAGVNTGELFF | TGTGCCAGCAGCCGGGGACTAGCGGGGGTAAACACCGGGGAGCTGTTTTTT
TRBJ1-1 | - | TRBV5-1 | - | CASREQTNTEAFF | TGCGCCAGCCGTGAACAGACGAACACTGAAGCTTTCTTT
TRBJ2-2 | TRBD1 | TRBV19 | - | CASSTLSGTGGLSGELFF | TGTGCCAGTAGTACCCTGTCCGGGACAGGGGGATTGTCCGGGGAGCTGTTTTTT
TRBJ2-1 | TRBD1 | TRBV4-2 | - | CASSQAGTGDNEQFF | TGTGCCAGCAGCCAAGCCGGGACAGGGGACAATGAGCAGTTCTTC
TRBJ2-7 | TRBD1 | TRBV5-1 | - | CASSSRTGYEQYF | TGCGCCAGCAGCTCCCGGACAGGCTACGAGCAGTACTTC
TRBJ1-6 | - | TRBV9 | - | CASSVELVPNSPLHF | TGTGCCAGCAGCGTAGAACTGGTCCCAAATTCACCCCTCCACTTT
TRBJ2-2 | TRBD2 | TRBV6-1 | - | CASSADPGLASGELFF | TGTGCCAGCAGTGCCGACCCGGGACTAGCTTCCGGGGAGCTGTTTTTT
TRBJ2-1 | - | TRBV21-1 | - | CASSKAYGGRAHEQFF | TGTGCCAGCAGCAAAGCTTACGGCGGGAGGGCCCATGAGCAGTTCTTC
TRBJ2-2 | TRBD2 | TRBV2 | - | CASSEDSLAGRAGELFF | TGTGCCAGCAGTGAGGACAGCTTAGCGGGACGGGCCGGGGAGCTGTTTTTT
TRBJ2-1 | TRBD2 | TRBV4-1 | - | CASSQTGTKGSEEQFF | TGCGCCAGCAGCCAGACCGGGACTAAGGGGTCTGAGGAGCAGTTCTTC
TRBJ2-1 | - | TRBV11-1 | - | CASSLGEPAYNEQFF | TGTGCCAGCAGTTTAGGAGAGCCGGCCTACAATGAGCAGTTCTTC
TRBJ1-1 | - | TRBV19 | - | CASSIDTNTEAFF | TGTGCCAGTAGTATAGACACAAACACTGAAGCTTTCTTT
TRBJ2-4 | - | TRBV12-3/TRBV12-4 | - | CASSTGDKNIQYF | TGTGCCAGCAGTACCGGGGACAAAAACATTCAGTACTTC
TRBJ2-1 | TRBD1 | TRBV5-5 | - | CASSDRDRVGNEQFF | TGTGCCAGCAGCGACCGGGACAGGGTTGGCAATGAGCAGTTCTTC
TRBJ2-1 | - | TRBV19 | - | CASSIAPGGNEQFF | TGTGCCAGTAGTATCGCCCCCGGGGGCAATGAGCAGTTCTTC
TRBJ2-3 | TRBD2 | TRBV7-9 | - | CASSLGGSPNTQYF | TGTGCCAGCAGCTTAGGCGGGAGTCCAAATACGCAGTATTTT
TRBJ1-1 | - | TRBV12-3/TRBV12-4 | - | CASSRGWNTEAFF | TGTGCCAGCAGCCGAGGTTGGAACACTGAAGCTTTCTTT
TRBJ1-1 | TRBD1 | TRBV6-6 | - | CASSGTGTGYVTEAFF | TGTGCCAGCAGTGGAACCGGGACAGGGTATGTCACTGAAGCTTTCTTT
TRBJ2-5 | TRBD1 | TRBV9 | - | CASSVGQGIGETQYF | TGTGCCAGCAGCGTAGGACAGGGAATTGGAGAGACCCAGTACTTC
TRBJ1-5 | TRBD1 | TRBV6-4 | - | CASSEFQGGLPQHF | TGTGCCAGCAGTGAATTCCAGGGGGGACTGCCCCAGCATTTT
TRBJ2-1 | - | TRBV28 | - | CASNRRSRQFF | TGTGCCAGCAATAGAAGGAGCAGGCAGTTCTTC
TRBJ2-7 | TRBD1 | TRBV6-5 | once | CASSYPGQGAYEQYF | TGTGCCAGCAGTTATCCGGGACAGGGAGCCTACGAGCAGTACTTC
TRBJ2-3 | TRBD2 | TRBV5-1 | - | CASSETSGRRTDTQYF | TGCGCCAGCAGCGAGACTAGCGGGAGGAGAACAGATACGCAGTATTTT
TRBJ1-1 | TRBD1 | TRBV5-1 | once | CASRERGLGEAFF | TGCGCCAGCAGGGAGAGGGGGCTAGGTGAAGCTTTCTTT
TRBJ1-5 | TRBD1 | TRBV28 | - | CASSFRDRDKNSNQPQHF | TGTGCCAGCAGTTTCCGGGACAGGGACAAAAATAGCAATCAGCCCCAGCATTTT
TRBJ1-6 | TRBD1 | TRBV30 | - | CAWCPGQGNSPLHF | TGTGCCTGGTGCCCGGGACAGGGGAATTCACCCCTCCACTTT
TRBJ1-5 | - | TRBV6-2/TRBV6-3 | - | CASSYWSAGNSGSQPQHF | TGTGCCAGCAGTTACTGGTCGGCAGGGAACAGTGGCAGTCAGCCCCAGCATTTT
TRBJ1-2 | - | TRBV6-5 | - | CASSMGRGDGYTF | TGTGCCAGCAGCATGGGACGGGGGGATGGCTACACCTTC
TRBJ1-5 | - | TRBV3-1/TRBV3-2 | few | CASSQSHSGYSNQPQHF | TGTGCCAGCAGCCAGAGCCACTCGGGTTATAGCAATCAGCCCCAGCATTTT
TRBJ2-1 | TRBD1 | TRBV19 | - | CASGTGGTYNEQFF | TGTGCCAGTGGGACAGGGGGGACCTACAATGAGCAGTTCTTC
TRBJ1-5 | TRBD1 | TRBV18 | - | CASSPDRGNQPQHF | TGTGCCAGCTCACCGGACAGGGGGAATCAGCCCCAGCATTTT
TRBJ1-1 | - | TRBV11-1 | once | CASSSTGRGTEAFF | TGTGCCAGCAGCTCAACAGGGAGGGGCACTGAAGCTTTCTTT
TRBJ1-1 | - | TRBV19 | - | CASSIGGLLEAFF | TGTGCCAGTAGTATCGGAGGGCTGCTGGAAGCTTTCTTT
TRBJ1-2 | TRBD1 | TRBV5-1 | - | CASSAGPGQVTVGYTF | TGCGCCAGCAGCGCCGGACCGGGACAGGTAACGGTTGGCTACACCTTC
TRBJ1-4 | TRBD1 | TRBV30 | - | CAWSLNRGPNEKLFF | TGTGCCTGGAGTTTGAACAGGGGACCTAATGAAAAACTGTTTTTT
TRBJ2-6 | TRBD1 | TRBV25-1 | - | CASSQNPGTGTGANVLTF | TGTGCCAGCAGTCAAAACCCCGGGACAGGGACCGGGGCCAACGTCCTGACTTTC
TRBJ1-2 | - | TRBV3-1/TRBV3-2 | - | CASSQGGAGASYGYTF | TGTGCCAGCAGCCAGGGGGGAGCGGGGGCGTCATATGGCTACACCTTC
TRBJ2-5 | - | TRBV20-1 | - | CSAVPGETQYF | TGCAGTGCCGTCCCCGGGGAGACCCAGTACTTC
TRBJ1-5 | TRBD1 | TRBV3-1/TRBV3-2 | few | CASSQDRGPNQPQHF | TGTGCCAGCAGCCAGGACAGGGGTCCGAATCAGCCCCAGCATTTT
TRBJ1-2 | - | TRBV6-6 | - | CASSLTRQDYGYTF | TGTGCCAGCAGCCTAACACGACAGGATTATGGCTACACCTTC
TRBJ2-7 | - | TRBV5-1 | once | CASSLVADSYYEQYF | TGCGCCAGCAGCTTGGTGGCGGACAGTTACTACGAGCAGTACTTC
TRBJ1-5 | - | TRBV6-5 | - | CASSYRDTNQPQHF | TGTGCCAGCAGTTACAGGGACACAAATCAGCCCCAGCATTTT
TRBJ2-1 | - | TRBV29-1 | few | CSVGESSYNEQFF | TGCAGCGTTGGTGAGAGCTCCTACAATGAGCAGTTCTTC
TRBJ1-5 | - | TRBV19 | - | CASSIDRVRQPQHF | TGTGCCAGTAGTATAGATCGAGTCAGGCAGCCCCAGCATTTT